What follows are 15 T cell receptor beta chains derived from one specimen sequenced in a study of T cell responses to AZD1222 COVID-19 vaccine. The method was immunoSEQ multiplex PCR; TCRdb's version includes in-frame clones alone and lacks a portion of them. This sample carries approximately 90,000 clones, about 90% of them seen once, and the ten largest clones take around 6.7%. The specimen comprised peripheral blood, sampled on day 0 of AZD1222 vaccination. The receptors originated from an adult in good health.

The V gene is TRBV28, the J gene TRBJ1-5; 11 bases match TRBD1. CDR1 is MDHEN and CDR2 is SYDVKM in the germline V gene. V shed 0 bases and J 1 base; nucleotides not matched to a gene: 5. This CDR3 has 18 residues. CDR3 sequence reads: CASSLWGTGGESNQPQHF. The CDR3 coding sequence is TGTGCCAGCAGTTTATGGGGGACAGGGGGTGAGAGCAATCAGCCCCAGCATTTT.

V gene TRBV28 combines with J gene TRBJ1-5, with no clear D. V lost 7 bases to trimming and J lost 4 bases, with 14 bases between them. Germline CDR1 MDHEN, CDR2 SYDVKM. The CDR3 extends over 14 amino acids. The CDR3 bases are TGTGCCAGCACCGAGGACGGGGTGAATCAGCCCCAGCATTTT. As protein: CASTEDGVNQPQHF.

This chain joins TRBV29-1 and TRBJ2-2; D might be TRBD2 (6 bases). The CDR3 runs to 12 residues. V shed 4 bases and J shed 7 bases, with 10 bases lying between them. Germline V gene lookup returns CDR1 SQVTM and CDR2 ANQGSEA. The CDR3: CSVGVSGGELFF. DNA for the CDR3: TGCAGCGTTGGGGTTAGCGGCGGGGAGCTGTTTTTT.

This sequence joins TRBV27 and TRBJ2-7; D is uncertain. Trimming removed 5 bases from V and 1 base from J, with 9 bases in between. Germline V gene lookup returns CDR1 MNHEY and CDR2 SMNVEV (reference sequence). The CDR3 runs to 13 residues. CDR3 protein: CASSRLGSYEQYF. The CDR3, as DNA: TGTGCCAGCAGTCGGCTGGGATCCTACGAGCAGTACTTC.

The chain joins TRBV25-1 to TRBJ2-7; 8 bases are shared with TRBD2. The CDR3 is 13 amino acids. V gave up 5 bases and J gave up 4 bases; unmatched junction bases: 4. From germline, CDR1 is MGHDK and CDR2 SYGVNS. For the CDR3, the DNA is TGTGCCAGCAGTCTTAGCGGGAAGTACGAGCAGTACTTC. This translates into CASSLSGKYEQYF.

This sequence joins TRBV13 and TRBJ2-6; no definite D call. The CDR3 spans 13 residues. Trimming removed 0 bases at V and 4 bases at J, with 1 base between. The germline CDR1 and CDR2 sequences are PRHDT and FYEKMQ (reference sequence). CDR3 DNA sequence: TGTGCCAGCAGCTTAGGGGGGGCCAACGTCCTGACTTTC. It translates to CASSLGGANVLTF.

The genes are TRBV5-6 and TRBJ2-2; 13 positions match TRBD2. The CDR3 is 17 amino acids. V gave up 4 bases and J gave up 3 bases; unmatched junction bases: 6. Per germline, CDR1 SGHDT and CDR2 YYEEEE. In nucleotides, the CDR3 is TGTGCCAGCAGCGCCGGACTAGCGGGAGTCTACACCGGGGAGCTGTTTTTT. Translating gives CASSAGLAGVYTGELFF.

The V call is TRBV27, the J call TRBJ2-7; maybe TRBD1 (6 bases). Germline V gene data show CDR1 as MNHEY and CDR2 as SMNVEV (reference sequence). V was clipped by 3 bases and J by 5 bases, with 17 bases between them. The CDR3 runs 15 residues. The CDR3 region is CASSLDRDRRNEQYF. The CDR3 nucleotides are TGTGCCAGCAGTTTGGACCGAGACAGGCGAAACGAGCAGTACTTC.

The sample holds one count of this clone. The chain joins TRBV18 to TRBJ1-4; 9 bases are a match to TRBD1. In germline, CDR1 is KGHSH, CDR2 LQKENI. The CDR3 totals 16 residues. Losses at the gene ends were 0 bases for V and 6 bases for J; bases not matched to a gene: 5. In DNA form, the CDR3 reads TGTGCCAGCTCACCACCGCAGGGGACAGGGTATGAAAAACTGTTTTTT. It codes for CASSPPQGTGYEKLFF. The full variable domain, its missing parts supplied by reference TRBV18 and TRBJ1-4, is NAGVMQNPRHLVRRRGQEARLRCSPMKGHSHVYWYRQLPEEGLKFMVYLQKENIIDESGMPKERFSAEFPKEGPSILRIQQVVRGDSAAYFCASSPPQGTGYEKLFFGSGTQLSVL.

The V call is TRBV9, the J call TRBJ1-3; 9 bases match TRBD1. The germline V gene encodes CDR1 SGDLS and CDR2 YYNGEE. The V and J ends lost 1 base and 0 bases, in that order; junction bases with no gene match: 2. The CDR3 consists of 16 residues. This CDR3 reads CASSVMTGGSGNTIYF. The CDR3, as DNA: TGTGCCAGCAGCGTAATGACAGGGGGCTCTGGAAACACCATATATTTT. Full variable domain (missing parts from reference TRBV9 and TRBJ1-3): DSGVTQTPKHLITATGQRVTLRCSPRSGDLSVYWYQQSLDQGLQFLIQYYNGEERAKGNILERFSAQQFPDLHSELNLSSLELGDSALYFCASSVMTGGSGNTIYFGEGSWLTVV.

This clone is a singleton in its sample. The rearrangement joins TRBV15 to TRBJ2-7; 8 bases line up with TRBD1. Germline V CDR1 and CDR2: LNHNV, YYDKDF (reference sequence). The CDR3 sequence is 16 residues long. The trim removed 1 base at V and 0 bases at J, leaving 5 bases unmatched. The CDR3 region has the DNA TGTGCCACCAGCAGAGTGGGACAGGACCTCTCCTACGAGCAGTACTTC. Translated, it gives CATSRVGQDLSYEQYF.

V gene TRBV4-1 combines with J gene TRBJ2-7; D possibly uses TRBD1 or TRBD2 (5 bases each). With 4 bases removed from V and 2 bases from J, the gap between germline ends came to 9 bases. The CDR3 spans 13 residues. Looked up from germline, CDR1 is MGHRA and CDR2 is YSYEKL. CDR3 sequence reads: CASSLATAYEQYF. As DNA, the CDR3 is TGCGCCAGCAGCCTAGCGACAGCCTACGAGCAGTACTTC.

The CDR3 is CASSLGGTGYGYTF. CDR3 DNA sequence: TGTGCCAGCAGTTTGGGGGGGACAGGCTATGGCTACACCTTC. The chain has TRBV28 and TRBJ1-2; 8 nucleotides agree with TRBD1. The CDR3 covers 14 residues. Per germline, CDR1 MDHEN and CDR2 SYDVKM. Trimming at V came to 3 bases and at J to 4 bases, leaving 4 bases not matched to a gene.

The chain combines TRBV6-4 with TRBJ2-1; unclear D gene. V was shortened by 2 bases and J by 2 bases, with 10 bases between the two germline ends. CDR3 length equals 15 residues. Germline V gives CDR1 MRHNA, CDR2 SNTAGT. The CDR3 nucleotides read TGTGCCAGCAGTGACCTCAGGTCGGCCTACAATGAGCAGTTCTTC. As protein: CASSDLRSAYNEQFF.

As for this clone: This sample also contains other DNA sequences that code for the same CDR3. This chain links TRBV3-1 (or the pseudogene TRBV3-2) with TRBJ2-1; D perhaps matches TRBD2 (6 bases). Germline V gene lookup returns CDR1 LGHDT and CDR2 YNNKEL (reference sequence). The CDR3 has 14 amino acids. Trimming shortened V by 1 base and J by 4 bases, and 8 bases separated the two germline ends. CDR3 region: CASSQGLAYNEQFF. The CDR3 DNA reads TGTGCCAGCAGCCAAGGGCTAGCGTACAATGAGCAGTTCTTC.